This record covers a single T cell receptor (beta chain). These data come from a study of OX40 agonist ivuxolimab in advanced cancers. Looked up from germline, CDR1 is MGHRA and CDR2 is YSYEKL. V was trimmed by 2 bases and J by 9 bases, leaving 8 bases between them. CDR3 length: 12 residues. Clones were read by immunoSEQ multiplex PCR, and TCRdb kept only the in-frame ones, dropping some. The sample contains about 58,000 clones, approximately 88% of which appear only once. J is TRBJ2-1 and V is TRBV4-1; D not resolved. The sequence was collected from an adult with an advanced solid tumor such as melanoma, head and neck, liver or kidney cancer. Sequenced material: CD4+ or CD8+ T cells sorted from blood, taken in a trial of the OX40 agonist ivuxolimab. As DNA, the CDR3 is TGCGCCAGCAGCCAACCTGGGGTTGAGCAGTTCTTC. Residues: CASSQPGVEQFF.